These 22 T cell receptor beta chains were sequenced from one sample in a study of shared clonotypes between healthy human individuals. Some clones are missing from TCRdb's copy, which holds only in-frame ones; the method was immunoSEQ multiplex PCR. The data contain roughly 2.4 million clones, approximately 95% of them singletons. Sequenced material: naive CD4+ T cells sorted from blood. Regarding subset: CD45RA+ positively selected. Receptor source: a man aged 18 to 30 in good health.

The chain carries TRBV18 and TRBJ2-7; TRBD1 matches at 10 bases. Germline CDR1 is KGHSH and CDR2 is LQKENI. The CDR3 is made up of 15 amino acids. The J segment lost 7 bases and the V segment lost 3 bases, leaving 9 bases of the junction unmatched. CDR3 region: CASSPDRGRLQEQYF. DNA of the CDR3: TGTGCCAGCTCACCGGACAGGGGGAGGCTTCAGGAGCAGTACTTC.

The V gene is TRBV7-2, the J gene TRBJ2-3; D is uncertain. CDR1 and CDR2 from the germline V gene are SGHTA and FQGNSA. Trimming pared 5 bases from V and 0 bases from J, leaving 3 bases between. This CDR3 contains 12 residues. CDR3: CASSKSTDTQYF. CDR3 in DNA: TGTGCCAGCAGCAAAAGCACAGATACGCAGTATTTT.

The rearrangement links TRBV5-1 to TRBJ1-5, with D tentatively TRBD1 (6 bases). Germline CDR1 is SGHRS and CDR2 is YFSETQ. Trimming cost V 5 bases and J 4 bases, with 16 bases left between them. The CDR3 length is 15 residues. The CDR3 nucleotides read TGCGCCAGCAGACCAGAAGACAGGCCGAATCAGCCCCAGCATTTT. It yields the protein CASRPEDRPNQPQHF. The full variable domain, in which reference TRBV5-1 and TRBJ1-5 provide the parts outside the CDR3, is KAGVTQTPRYLIKTRGQQVTLSCSPISGHRSVSWYQQTPGQGLQFLFEYFSETQRNKGNFPGRFSGRQFSNSRSEMNVSTLELGDSALYLCASRPEDRPNQPQHFGDGTRLSIL.

The chain is built from TRBV6-1 and TRBJ2-3; TRBD2 agrees at 8 bases. Germline V gene data show CDR1 as MNHNS and CDR2 as SASEGT. The CDR3 loop spans 13 amino acids. With 3 bases clipped from V and 6 bases from J, the junction kept 2 bases outside the gene matches. CDR3 amino acids: CASSEIAGDTQYF. CDR3 nucleotide sequence: TGTGCCAGCAGTGAGATAGCGGGGGATACGCAGTATTTT.

This clone was seen a handful of times. The rearrangement uses TRBV19 and TRBJ1-1; D is possibly TRBD1 (5 bases). V was shortened by 4 bases and J by 0 bases, with 12 bases between the two germline ends. Germline values: CDR1 LNHDA, CDR2 SQIVND (reference sequence). The CDR3 runs 15 residues. This CDR3 is CASSTAGTVNTEAFF. The CDR3 region has the DNA TGTGCCAGTAGTACCGCCGGGACGGTGAACACTGAAGCTTTCTTT.

The genes are TRBV5-4 and TRBJ1-3; TRBD1 matches 9 bases. The CDR3 spans 16 residues. The germline V gene has CDR1 SGHNT and CDR2 YYREEE (reference sequence). Trimming at V came to 3 bases and at J to 3 bases, leaving 7 bases not matched to a gene. CDR3 region: CASSYGGQGLGNTIYF. The CDR3 DNA follows: TGTGCCAGCAGCTACGGGGGACAGGGCCTTGGAAACACCATATATTTT. The variable domain in full, with the rest retrieved from reference TRBV5-4 and TRBJ1-3, is ETGVTQSPTHLIKTRGQQVTLRCSSQSGHNTVSWYQQALGQGPQFIFQYYREEENGRGNFPPRFSGLQFPNYSSELNVNALELDDSALYLCASSYGGQGLGNTIYFGEGSWLTVV.

The chain employs TRBV29-1 and TRBJ2-2, with 11 bases lining up with TRBD2. The germline gives CDR1 SQVTM, CDR2 ANQGSEA. The CDR3 is 17 residues long. After removal of 7 bases from V and 0 bases from J, the junction contained 10 bases not matched to a gene. CDR3 DNA: TGCAGCGCTGGGGAGCCTAGCGGGGGGCCGAACACCGGGGAGCTGTTTTTT. Amino acids: CSAGEPSGGPNTGELFF.

The CDR3 DNA sequence: TGCGCCAGCAGCCAAGTCGTAGCGGGGGTCTCAAACATTCAGTACTTC. This gives the protein CASSQVVAGVSNIQYF. The chain joins TRBV4-3 to TRBJ2-4; 9 positions agree with TRBD2. J was trimmed by 6 bases and V by 1 base; bases with no gene match: 7. Germline CDR1 and CDR2: LGHNA and YSLEER. The CDR3 has 16 residues.

On this clone itself: At the DNA level, this CDR3 is encoded by other sequences in the same sample as well. V usage is TRBV9 and J usage is TRBJ2-3; possible D gene TRBD1, 6 bases. Germline loops: CDR1 SGDLS, CDR2 YYNGEE. With 3 bases removed from V and 1 base from J, the gap between germline ends came to 12 bases. The CDR3 spans 15 residues. This chain's CDR3 is CASSALAGGTDTQYF. DNA of the CDR3: TGTGCCAGCAGCGCCTTAGCAGGGGGCACAGATACGCAGTATTTT.

This clone is a singleton in its sample. The rearrangement links TRBV23-1 to TRBJ1-5; 8 bases match TRBD1. TRBV23-1 falls under the ORF class, with uncertain function. After removal of 3 bases from V and 0 bases from J, the junction contained 10 bases not matched to a gene. CDR3 length: 18 amino acids. The CDR3 protein is CASSQTTGALYSNQPQHF. The CDR3 nucleotides are TGCGCCAGCAGTCAGACGACAGGGGCTCTTTATAGCAATCAGCCCCAGCATTTT.

The rearrangement joins TRBV6-5 to TRBJ1-5, with D hard to call. CDR3 length: 15 amino acids. V lost 0 bases to trimming and J lost 3 bases, with 9 bases between them. Germline V gene lookup returns CDR1 MNHEY and CDR2 SVGAGI. The CDR3, as DNA: TGTGCCAGCAGTTACTCATGGCAGAACAATCAGCCCCAGCATTTT. Its translation is CASSYSWQNNQPQHF.

This clone has a handful of counts. The chain combines TRBV19 with TRBJ1-5, with 7 positions matching TRBD1. CDR1 is LNHDA, CDR2 SQIVND, per germline (reference sequence). V lost 6 bases to trimming and J lost 3 bases; unmatched junction nucleotides: 5. The length of the CDR3 is 14 residues. The CDR3 here is CASRGQSFNQPQHF. CDR3 nucleotide sequence: TGTGCCAGTAGGGGACAGTCCTTCAATCAGCCCCAGCATTTT.

The chain employs TRBV5-6 and TRBJ2-5; TRBD2 aligns across 7 bases. Germline V gene data show CDR1 as SGHDT and CDR2 as YYEEEE. CDR3 size: 14 residues. Germline trimming cut 1 base from V and 5 bases from J; bases unmatched to any gene: 5. CDR3 in DNA: TGTGCCAGCAGCTTGTTGCGGGGGTGGGAGACCCAGTACTTC. It specifies CASSLLRGWETQYF.

The chain links TRBV4-1 to TRBJ1-5; 7 positions match TRBD1. The CDR3 contains 15 residues. Germline V gene sequence: CDR1 MGHRA, CDR2 YSYEKL. V lost 5 bases to trimming and J lost 4 bases; unmatched junction nucleotides: 8. The CDR3 DNA reads as TGCGCCAGCAGCGAACCGGGACAGTCAAATCAGCCCCAGCATTTT. Translation gives CASSEPGQSNQPQHF.

V and J are TRBV9 and TRBJ1-3; no definite D call. V was cut by 0 bases and J by 0 bases, with 10 bases left in between. Looked up from germline, CDR1 is SGDLS and CDR2 is YYNGEE. The CDR3 is made up of 16 amino acids. Written as DNA, the CDR3 is TGTGCCAGCAGCGTAGCTCAGGCAGCCTCTGGAAACACCATATATTTT. Translation: CASSVAQAASGNTIYF.

V and J are TRBV4-3 and TRBJ1-2; maybe TRBD1 (5 bases). With 0 bases removed from V and 8 bases from J, the gap between germline ends came to 19 bases. The CDR3 totals 16 residues. CDR1 is LGHNA, CDR2 YSLEER, per germline. CDR3 residues: CASSQDRQGPERGYTF. The CDR3 bases are TGCGCCAGCAGCCAAGATAGGCAGGGACCTGAGAGAGGCTACACCTTC.

About this clone itself: The sample has other DNA sequences that encode this CDR3 too. The chain is built from TRBV5-1 and TRBJ2-2; possible D gene TRBD2, 6 bases. V was pared by 4 bases and J by 2 bases, with 12 bases between. The length of the CDR3 is 15 residues. Germline lookup yields CDR1 SGHRS and CDR2 YFSETQ. CDR3 loop: CASSLGGANTGELFF. CDR3 DNA sequence: TGCGCCAGCAGCCTCGGGGGAGCCAACACCGGGGAGCTGTTTTTT.

This rearrangement joins TRBV28 to TRBJ1-5; D call uncertain. Trimming removed 6 bases at V and 2 bases at J, with 14 bases between. The length of the CDR3 is 15 residues. Looked up from germline, CDR1 is MDHEN and CDR2 is SYDVKM. The CDR3 loop is CASRVGPSGNQPQHF. For the CDR3, the DNA is TGTGCCAGCAGAGTCGGACCCTCCGGCAATCAGCCCCAGCATTTT.

This chain links TRBV19 with TRBJ2-7; 7 bases fit TRBD2. This CDR3 spans 14 amino acids. The germline V gene encodes CDR1 LNHDA and CDR2 SQIVND (reference sequence). V shed 6 bases, J shed 0 bases, and the junction held 5 bases outside the gene matches. This CDR3 reads CASRDGEGSYEQYF. CDR3 coding DNA: TGTGCCAGTAGGGACGGGGAGGGCTCCTACGAGCAGTACTTC.

This sequence joins TRBV5-3 and TRBJ2-2; the match to TRBD1 covers 8 bases. TRBV5-3 is an open reading frame, and its role is uncertain. CDR3 length: 15 amino acids. The junction had 5 bases not matched to a gene; V was cut back by 1 base and J by 6 bases. The CDR3 DNA follows: TGTGCCAGAAGCTTGCTGGACAGGGAGGCCGGGGAGCTGTTTTTT. It codes for CARSLLDREAGELFF.

The chain uses TRBV4-3 and TRBJ2-5, with D possibly called TRBD1 or TRBD2 (5 bases each). Trimming stripped 4 bases from V and 5 bases from J, with 20 bases between. Looked up from germline, CDR1 is LGHNA and CDR2 is YSLEER. The CDR3 totals 16 residues. For the CDR3, the DNA is TGCGCCAGCAGCCCCTCTGGGACCGCCGGCAGGGAGACCCAGTACTTC. It is translated as CASSPSGTAGRETQYF.

On this clone: Other nucleotide sequences in the sample specify the same CDR3. In DNA form, the CDR3 reads TGTGCCAGCGGGCGTTCCTCCTACGAGCAGTACTTC. Its protein is CASGRSSYEQYF. The chain joins TRBV7-2 to TRBJ2-7; D not certain. The CDR3 sequence is 12 residues long. Germline CDR1 SGHTA, CDR2 FQGNSA. Trimming shortened V by 8 bases and J by 0 bases, and 8 bases separated the two germline ends.